This T cell receptor beta chain stems from a study of T cell responses to AZD1222 COVID-19 vaccine. Findings and limits, study-wide: Two AZD1222 administrations were followed by greater Spike-specific TCR breadth and depth. Spike was spanned by vaccine-associated CD4 TCRs, with dominance at 160-218 and 743-854. The study reported that nearly half of spike-specific TCRs target unmutated variant regions.

Libraries were prepared by immunoSEQ multiplex PCR; TCRdb keeps only in-frame clonotypes and omits some of them. The sample includes 150,000 to 200,000 clones, 94% of them seen just once. V gave up 0 bases and J gave up 3 bases; unmatched junction bases: 3. CDR3 size: 16 residues. From germline, CDR1 is SGDLS and CDR2 YYNGEE. The table lists this clone with a count of one. The target antigen is unknown. The V gene is TRBV9, the J gene TRBJ1-5, with TRBD1 identical over 10 bases. Specimen: peripheral blood, collected 28 days after the second AZD1222 dose. This TCR was sampled from an adult who received the AZD1222 COVID-19 vaccine. CDR3 in DNA: TGTGCCAGCAGCGTAGGGACAGGGGGTCTCAATCAGCCCCAGCATTTT. This translates into CASSVGTGGLNQPQHF.